Listed below are T cell receptor beta chains from one sample, sequenced in a study of blood T cell repertoires in COVID-19. The protocol was immunoSEQ multiplex PCR, while the TCRdb copy is restricted to in-frame clones and leaves out a portion. Here the sample spans 120,000 to 150,000 clones, 85% to 90% being singletons. The sample comprised peripheral blood. The receptor set was obtained from a man in his fifties or sixties who had recovered from COVID-19. CDR3s include the opening cysteine and the closing phenylalanine or tryptophan. Fields, in order: clone size, V gene, J gene, D gene, CDR3 protein, CDR3 DNA. A D gene is named only where the DNA matches it firmly. The size field is filled for only some rows; it gives once, few, many or a size class.

.,TRBV11-3,TRBJ2-7,.,CASSYLGYEQYF,TGTGCCAGCAGCTACCTCGGGTACGAGCAGTACTTC
.,TRBV7-8,TRBJ2-3,.,CASSQTPQRTDTQYF,TGTGCCAGCAGCCAGACCCCACAGCGCACAGATACGCAGTATTTT
.,TRBV5-1,TRBJ1-2,.,CASSQGGGDGYTF,TGCGCCAGCAGCCAAGGGGGGGGAGATGGCTACACCTTC
.,TRBV29-1,TRBJ2-1,TRBD1,CSVEETGGRFSYNEQFF,TGCAGCGTTGAAGAGACAGGGGGCCGGTTCTCCTACAATGAGCAGTTCTTC
.,TRBV7-9,TRBJ2-1,TRBD2,CASSPGLAGGFWNEQFF,TGTGCCAGCAGCCCCGGACTAGCGGGGGGTTTCTGGAATGAGCAGTTCTTC
.,TRBV7-2,TRBJ1-4,TRBD1,CASTRNRGRDEKLFF,TGTGCCAGCACCAGAAACAGGGGACGTGATGAAAAACTGTTTTTT
.,TRBV4-2,TRBJ1-2,TRBD1,CASSRGDREDGYTF,TGTGCCAGCAGCCGAGGGGACAGGGAGGATGGCTACACCTTC
once,TRBV6-2/TRBV6-3,TRBJ1-5,TRBD1,CASSYEAGGDQPQHF,TGTGCCAGCAGTTACGAGGCAGGGGGAGATCAGCCCCAGCATTTT
.,TRBV6-5,TRBJ1-1,.,CASRKEGSTEAFF,TGTGCCAGCAGGAAGGAGGGGTCGACTGAAGCTTTCTTT
.,TRBV4-1,TRBJ1-6,TRBD1,CASREIQGLNSPLHF,TGCGCCAGCAGAGAAATACAGGGGCTAAATTCACCCCTCCACTTT
.,TRBV5-1,TRBJ2-5,TRBD1,CASSTGTGSRVETQYF,TGCGCCAGCAGCACGGGGACAGGATCTAGGGTAGAGACCCAGTACTTC
.,TRBV21-1,TRBJ1-1,.,CASSIRQGTPEAFF,TGTGCCAGCAGCATCAGACAGGGGACCCCTGAAGCTTTCTTT
.,TRBV5-1,TRBJ1-1,.,CASSPQGDTEAFF,TGCGCCAGCAGCCCCCAAGGGGACACTGAAGCTTTCTTT
.,TRBV4-2,TRBJ1-2,TRBD1,CASSRQGRGRYGYTF,TGTGCCAGCAGCAGACAGGGCAGAGGGAGGTATGGCTACACCTTC
.,TRBV5-1,TRBJ1-3,TRBD1,CASSLGSGTGRNTIYF,TGCGCCAGCAGCTTGGGCTCCGGGACAGGCCGAAACACCATATATTTT
.,TRBV19,TRBJ2-1,.,CASSIWATNNEQFF,TGTGCCAGTAGTATTTGGGCTACGAACAATGAGCAGTTCTTC
.,TRBV5-1,TRBJ2-1,.,CASSLSGNEQFF,TGCGCCAGCAGCTTGTCGGGGAATGAGCAGTTCTTC
.,TRBV18,TRBJ1-3,.,CASSYSEQSSGNTIYF,TGTGCCAGCTCATATAGCGAACAAAGCTCTGGAAACACCATATATTTT
.,TRBV4-1,TRBJ1-1,TRBD1,CASSQDLRTGENTEAFF,TGCGCCAGCAGCCAAGATCTGCGGACAGGGGAAAACACTGAAGCTTTCTTT
.,TRBV5-8,TRBJ1-5,.,CASSWMDSNQPQHF,TGTGCCAGCAGCTGGATGGACAGTAATCAGCCCCAGCATTTT
.,TRBV19,TRBJ1-2,TRBD1,CASSIDRGFNYGYTF,TGTGCCAGTAGTATCGACAGGGGGTTTAACTATGGCTACACCTTC
.,TRBV18,TRBJ1-1,.,CASSPIDTEAFF,TGTGCCAGCTCACCAATAGACACTGAAGCTTTCTTT
.,TRBV7-9,TRBJ1-2,TRBD1,CASSARSDRGDNYGYTF,TGTGCCAGCAGCGCTAGATCGGACAGGGGGGATAACTATGGCTACACCTTC
.,TRBV3-1/TRBV3-2,TRBJ2-2,.,CASSQYTGNTGELFF,TGTGCCAGCAGCCAGTACACAGGGAACACCGGGGAGCTGTTTTTT